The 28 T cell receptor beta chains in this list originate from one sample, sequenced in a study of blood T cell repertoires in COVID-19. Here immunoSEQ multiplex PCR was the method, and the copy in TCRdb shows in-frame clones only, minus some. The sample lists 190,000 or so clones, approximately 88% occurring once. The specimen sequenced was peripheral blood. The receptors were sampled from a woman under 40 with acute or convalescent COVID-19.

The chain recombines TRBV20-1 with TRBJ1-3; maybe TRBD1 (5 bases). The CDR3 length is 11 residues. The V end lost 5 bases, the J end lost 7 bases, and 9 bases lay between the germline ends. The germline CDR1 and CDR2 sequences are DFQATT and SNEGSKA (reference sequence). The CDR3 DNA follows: TGCAGTGCTGGGCCAGGGAACACCATATATTTT. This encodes CSAGPGNTIYF.

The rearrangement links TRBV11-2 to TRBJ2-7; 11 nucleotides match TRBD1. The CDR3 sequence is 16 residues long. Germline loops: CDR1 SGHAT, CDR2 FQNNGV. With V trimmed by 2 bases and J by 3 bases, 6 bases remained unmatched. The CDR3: CASSLTTGTGGYEQYF. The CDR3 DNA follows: TGTGCCAGCAGCTTAACCACCGGGACAGGGGGCTACGAGCAGTACTTC. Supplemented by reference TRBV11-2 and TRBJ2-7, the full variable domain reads EAGVAQSPRYKIIEKRQSVAFWCNPISGHATLYWYQQILGQGPKLLIQFQNNGVVDDSQLPKDRFSAERLKGVDSTLKIQPAKLEDSAVYLCASSLTTGTGGYEQYFGPGTRLTVT.

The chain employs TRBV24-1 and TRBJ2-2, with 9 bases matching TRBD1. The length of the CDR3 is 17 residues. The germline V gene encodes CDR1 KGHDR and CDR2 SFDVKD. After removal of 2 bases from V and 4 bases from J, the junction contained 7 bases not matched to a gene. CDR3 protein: CATSDWGQGKGTGELFF. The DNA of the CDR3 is TGTGCCACCAGTGATTGGGGACAGGGCAAGGGCACCGGGGAGCTGTTTTTT.

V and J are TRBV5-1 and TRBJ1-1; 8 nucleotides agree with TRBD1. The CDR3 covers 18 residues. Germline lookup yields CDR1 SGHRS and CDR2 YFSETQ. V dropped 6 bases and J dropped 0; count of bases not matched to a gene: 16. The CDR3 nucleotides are TGCGCCAGCAAAAACGGCCCAAGGACAGGGAACATGAACACTGAAGCTTTCTTT. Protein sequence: CASKNGPRTGNMNTEAFF.

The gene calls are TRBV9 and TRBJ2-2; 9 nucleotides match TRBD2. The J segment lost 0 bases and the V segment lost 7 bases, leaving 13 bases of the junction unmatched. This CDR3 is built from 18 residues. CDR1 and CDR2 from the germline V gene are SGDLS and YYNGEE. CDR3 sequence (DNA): TGTGCCAGCCTTATCCAGACTAGCGGACAAACGAACACCGGGGAGCTGTTTTTT. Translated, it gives CASLIQTSGQTNTGELFF.

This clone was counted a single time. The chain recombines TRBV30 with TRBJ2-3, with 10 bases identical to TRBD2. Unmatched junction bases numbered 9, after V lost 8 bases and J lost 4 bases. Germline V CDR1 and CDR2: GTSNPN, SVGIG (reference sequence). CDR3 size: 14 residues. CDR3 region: CARTSAGGPDTQYF. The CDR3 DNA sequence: TGTGCCCGGACATCAGCGGGAGGGCCAGATACGCAGTATTTT.

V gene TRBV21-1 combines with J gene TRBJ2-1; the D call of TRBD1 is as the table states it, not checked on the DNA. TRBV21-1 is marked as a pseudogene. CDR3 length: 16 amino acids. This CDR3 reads CASSFRDRSSYNEQFF. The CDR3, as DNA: TGTGCCAGCAGCTTCCGAGACAGAAGCTCCTACAATGAGCAGTTCTTC.

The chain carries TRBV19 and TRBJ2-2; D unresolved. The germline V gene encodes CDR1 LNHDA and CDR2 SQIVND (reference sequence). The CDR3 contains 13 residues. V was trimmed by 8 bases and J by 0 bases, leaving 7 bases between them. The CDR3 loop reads CASSEPNTGELFF. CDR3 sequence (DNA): TGTGCCAGTTCGGAGCCGAACACCGGGGAGCTGTTTTTT.

As DNA, the CDR3 is TGTGCCAGCTCACTAGCGGCATACACCGGGGAGCTGTTTTTT. As protein: CASSLAAYTGELFF. The chain recombines TRBV18 with TRBJ2-2; tentative D call: TRBD2 (6 bases). Per the germline V gene, CDR1 is KGHSH and CDR2 is LQKENI. Trimming pared 4 bases from V and 3 bases from J, leaving 9 bases between. This CDR3 has 14 residues.

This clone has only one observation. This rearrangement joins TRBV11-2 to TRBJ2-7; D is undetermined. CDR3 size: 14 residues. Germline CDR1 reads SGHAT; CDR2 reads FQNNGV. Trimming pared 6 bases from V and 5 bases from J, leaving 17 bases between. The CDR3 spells CASRPTRGRDEQYF. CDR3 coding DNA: TGTGCCAGCAGGCCGACCAGAGGTCGGGACGAGCAGTACTTC.

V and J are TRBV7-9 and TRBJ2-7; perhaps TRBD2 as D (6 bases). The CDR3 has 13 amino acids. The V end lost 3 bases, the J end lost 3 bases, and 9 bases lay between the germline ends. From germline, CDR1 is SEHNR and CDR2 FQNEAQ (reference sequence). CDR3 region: CASSLAGYYEQYF. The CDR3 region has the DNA TGTGCCAGCAGCTTGGCGGGATACTACGAGCAGTACTTC.

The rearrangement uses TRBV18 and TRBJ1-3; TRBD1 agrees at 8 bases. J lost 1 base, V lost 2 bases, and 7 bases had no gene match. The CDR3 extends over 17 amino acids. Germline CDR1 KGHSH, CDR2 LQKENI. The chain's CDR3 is CASSPGVYRGSGNTIYF. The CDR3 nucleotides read TGTGCCAGCTCACCAGGCGTGTACAGGGGGTCTGGAAACACCATATATTTT.

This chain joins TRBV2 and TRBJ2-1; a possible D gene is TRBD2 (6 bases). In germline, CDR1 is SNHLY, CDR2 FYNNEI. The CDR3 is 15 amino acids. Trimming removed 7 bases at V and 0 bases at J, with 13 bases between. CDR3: CASTSSVSSYNEQFF. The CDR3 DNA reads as TGTGCCAGCACCTCTAGCGTTAGCTCCTACAATGAGCAGTTCTTC. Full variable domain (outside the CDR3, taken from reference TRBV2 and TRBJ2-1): EPEVTQTPSHQVTQMGQEVILRCVPISNHLYFYWYRQILGQKVEFLVSFYNNEISEKSEIFDDQFSVERPDGSNFTLKIRSTKLEDSAMYFCASTSSVSSYNEQFFGPGTRLTVL.

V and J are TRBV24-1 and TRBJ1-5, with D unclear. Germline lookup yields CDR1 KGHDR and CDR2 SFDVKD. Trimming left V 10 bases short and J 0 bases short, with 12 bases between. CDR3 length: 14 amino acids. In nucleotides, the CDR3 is TGTGCCACTAAGGACGGGGATAGCAATCAGCCCCAGCATTTT. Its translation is CATKDGDSNQPQHF.

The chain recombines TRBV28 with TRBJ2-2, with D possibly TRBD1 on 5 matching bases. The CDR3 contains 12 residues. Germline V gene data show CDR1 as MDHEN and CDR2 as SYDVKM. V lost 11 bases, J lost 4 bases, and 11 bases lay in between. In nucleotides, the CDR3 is TGTGCCTGCCAGGGTCTCACCGGGGAGCTGTTTTTT. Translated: CACQGLTGELFF.

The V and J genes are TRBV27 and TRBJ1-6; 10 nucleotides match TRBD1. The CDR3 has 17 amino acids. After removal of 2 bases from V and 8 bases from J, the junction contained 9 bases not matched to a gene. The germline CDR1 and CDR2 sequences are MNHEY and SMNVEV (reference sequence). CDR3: CASSLRGSTGGDSPLHF. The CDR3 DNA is TGTGCCAGCAGTTTAAGGGGTTCGACAGGGGGCGATTCACCCCTCCACTTT.

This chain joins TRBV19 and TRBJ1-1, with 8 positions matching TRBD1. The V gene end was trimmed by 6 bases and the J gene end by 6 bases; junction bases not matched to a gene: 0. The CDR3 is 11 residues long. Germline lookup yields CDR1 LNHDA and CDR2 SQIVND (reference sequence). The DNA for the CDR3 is TGTGCCAGTAGGACAGGGGCTGAAGCTTTCTTT. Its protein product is CASRTGAEAFF. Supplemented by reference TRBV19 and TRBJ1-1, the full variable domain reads DGGITQSPKYLFRKEGQNVTLSCEQNLNHDAMYWYRQDPGQGLRLIYYSQIVNDFQKGDIAEGYSVSREKKESFPLTVTSAQKNPTAFYLCASRTGAEAFFGQGTRLTVV.

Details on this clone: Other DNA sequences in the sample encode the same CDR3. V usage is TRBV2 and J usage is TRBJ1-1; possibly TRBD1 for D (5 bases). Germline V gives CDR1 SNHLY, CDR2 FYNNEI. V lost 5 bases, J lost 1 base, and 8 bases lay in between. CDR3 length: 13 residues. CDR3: CASSSQGNTEAFF. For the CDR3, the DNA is TGTGCCAGCAGTTCCCAGGGGAACACTGAAGCTTTCTTT.

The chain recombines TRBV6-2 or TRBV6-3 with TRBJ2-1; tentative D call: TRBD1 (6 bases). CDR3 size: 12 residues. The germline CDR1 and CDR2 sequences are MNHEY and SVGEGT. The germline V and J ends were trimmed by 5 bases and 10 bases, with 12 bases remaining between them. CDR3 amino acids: CASSQGRWEQFF. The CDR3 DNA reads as TGTGCCAGCAGTCAGGGGAGATGGGAGCAGTTCTTC.

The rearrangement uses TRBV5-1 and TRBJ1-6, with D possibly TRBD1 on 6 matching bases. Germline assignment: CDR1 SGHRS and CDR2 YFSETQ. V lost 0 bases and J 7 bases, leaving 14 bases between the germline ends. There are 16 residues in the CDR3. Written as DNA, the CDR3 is TGCGCCAGCAGCTTGGAGGGGGTTCCTAGGAATTCACCCCTCCACTTT. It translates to CASSLEGVPRNSPLHF.

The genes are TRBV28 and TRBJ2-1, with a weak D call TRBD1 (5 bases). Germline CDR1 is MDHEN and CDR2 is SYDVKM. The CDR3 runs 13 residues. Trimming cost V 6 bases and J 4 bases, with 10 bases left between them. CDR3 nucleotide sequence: TGTGCCAGCAGCCCACCAGGGTACAATGAGCAGTTCTTC. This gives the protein CASSPPGYNEQFF.

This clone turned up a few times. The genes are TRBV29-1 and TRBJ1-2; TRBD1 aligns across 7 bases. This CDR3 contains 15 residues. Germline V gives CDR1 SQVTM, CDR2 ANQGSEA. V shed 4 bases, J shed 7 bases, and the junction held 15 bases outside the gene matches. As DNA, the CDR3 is TGCAGCGTTGGGGCGGGACAGAACCCGCTGGGTGGCTACACCTTC. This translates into CSVGAGQNPLGGYTF. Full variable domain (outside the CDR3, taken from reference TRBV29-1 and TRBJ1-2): SAVISQKPSRDICQRGTSLTIQCQVDSQVTMMFWYRQQPGQSLTLIATANQGSEATYESGFVIDKFPISRPNLTFSTLTVSNMSPEDSSIYLCSVGAGQNPLGGYTFGSGTRLTVV.

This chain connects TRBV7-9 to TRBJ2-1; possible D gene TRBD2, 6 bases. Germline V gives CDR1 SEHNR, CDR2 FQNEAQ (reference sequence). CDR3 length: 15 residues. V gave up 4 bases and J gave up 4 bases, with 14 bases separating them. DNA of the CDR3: TGTGCCAGCAGCTCACCGGGACTCAGATACAATGAGCAGTTCTTC. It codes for CASSSPGLRYNEQFF.

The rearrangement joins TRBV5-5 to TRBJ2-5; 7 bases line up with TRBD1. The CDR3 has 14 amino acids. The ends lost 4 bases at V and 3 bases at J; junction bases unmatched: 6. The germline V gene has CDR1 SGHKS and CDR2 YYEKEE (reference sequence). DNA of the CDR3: TGTGCCAGCAGCCGGGGACAGAATAAAGAGACCCAGTACTTC. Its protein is CASSRGQNKETQYF.

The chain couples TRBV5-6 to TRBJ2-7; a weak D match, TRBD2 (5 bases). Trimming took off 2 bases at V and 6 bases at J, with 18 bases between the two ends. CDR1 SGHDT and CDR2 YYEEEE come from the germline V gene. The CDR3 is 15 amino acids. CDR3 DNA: TGTGCCAGCAGCTTCCTAGAAACGTCACTAGGCGAGCAGTACTTC. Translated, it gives CASSFLETSLGEQYF.

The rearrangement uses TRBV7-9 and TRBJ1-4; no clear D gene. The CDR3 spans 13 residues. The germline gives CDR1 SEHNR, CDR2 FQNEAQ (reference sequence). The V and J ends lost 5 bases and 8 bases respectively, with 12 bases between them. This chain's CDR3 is CASSGGNEEKLFF. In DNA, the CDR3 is TGTGCCAGCAGCGGAGGGAACGAAGAAAAACTGTTTTTT.

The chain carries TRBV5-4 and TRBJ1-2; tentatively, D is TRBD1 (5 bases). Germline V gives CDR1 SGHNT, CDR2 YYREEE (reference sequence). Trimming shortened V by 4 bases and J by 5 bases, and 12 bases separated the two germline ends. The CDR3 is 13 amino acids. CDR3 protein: CASSPGGFYGYTF. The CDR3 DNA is TGTGCCAGCAGCCCCGGGGGATTTTATGGCTACACCTTC.

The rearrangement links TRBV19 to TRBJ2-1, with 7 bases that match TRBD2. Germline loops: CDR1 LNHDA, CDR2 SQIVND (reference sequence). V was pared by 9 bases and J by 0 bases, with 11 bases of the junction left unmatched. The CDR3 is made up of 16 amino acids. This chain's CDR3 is CASSQIGGSSYNEQFF. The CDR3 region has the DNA TGTGCCAGCAGCCAGATCGGCGGGAGCTCCTACAATGAGCAGTTCTTC.